This record looks at one TCR beta chain sequence and its context. Original processing methods: It was from reference gene primer amplification that nucleated cell counts were estimated. The method was immunoSEQ multiplex PCR; TCRdb's version includes in-frame clones alone and lacks a portion of them. The D gene and trimming were derived from the DNA, and the V and J assignments and clone size from that table. This table holds around 300,000 clones, 90% found once. The data derive from a study of blood T cell repertoires in COVID-19. The CDR3 totals 14 residues. Per germline, CDR1 MDHEN and CDR2 SYDVKM. Deletions cut 7 bases from V and 3 bases from J, with 13 bases between. Participant-reported clinical history was the basis for cohort assignment. Two negative PCRs, clearance, or symptom resolution characterized the recovered Cohort 3 donors.

The receptor was isolated from a woman in her 30s who had recovered from COVID-19. Source material: PBMCs or T cells enriched from blood (not recorded which). The V and J genes are TRBV28 and TRBJ2-4, with D tentatively TRBD2 (6 bases). The CDR3, as DNA: TGTGCCAGCAAGGCGGGATCGGACAAAAACATTCAGTACTTC. It is translated as CASKAGSDKNIQYF. The entire variable domain, with the rest obtained from reference TRBV28 and TRBJ2-4, is as follows: DVKVTQSSRYLVKRTGEKVFLECVQDMDHENMFWYRQDPGLGLRLIYFSYDVKMKEKGDIPEGYSVSREKKERFSLILESASTNQTSMYLCASKAGSDKNIQYFGAGTRLSVL.